This section outlines one T cell receptor (beta chain) sequence together with its context. Its target is unknown. Using immunoSEQ multiplex PCR, the repertoire was profiled, and TCRdb retains in-frame clones only, with some absent. The table lists 75,000 to 80,000 clones, about 91% of them singletons. Regulatory T cells were sorted from thawed PBMCs rested overnight at 37°C with 200 IU/ml IL-2. Germline values: CDR1 ENHRY, CDR2 SYGVKD. V was pared by 10 bases and J by 7 bases, with 8 bases of the junction left unmatched. The CDR3 contains 13 residues. This sample was taken from a study of Tregs in tolerant kidney transplant recipients. On the study more broadly: Recipients received nonmyeloablative bone marrow transplants from related graft donors, with transient mixed chimerism.

Broader study findings: Donor-specific Treg expansion exceeded global Treg expansion in tolerant patients, suggesting antigen drive.

The chain joins TRBV10-3 to TRBJ1-5; TRBD1 matches at 9 bases. The material was Tregs from blood, obtained before the transplant. This receptor was identified in a human donor who received a combined kidney and bone marrow transplant. The CDR3 loop is CASRTGEGQPQHF. In nucleotides, the CDR3 is TGTGCCAGCAGGACAGGGGAGGGACAGCCCCAGCATTTT.